This T cell receptor beta chain is from a study of molecular identifiers for immune sequencing clone quantification. Study-wide results and caveats: Clones carrying above 20 RNA copies accounted for over 97% of effector molecules, under 1% in naive cells.

The table lists this clonotype with many counts. Its antigen is still unknown. MiXCR was run by TCRdb on the PCR reads, yielding one entry per CDR3 protein. The table includes hundreds of thousands of distinct CDR3 sequences, about 20% detected once. CDR3 length: 13 amino acids. Germline CDR1 SEHNR, CDR2 FQNEAQ (reference sequence). V was clipped by 5 bases and J by 7 bases, with 15 bases between them. The chain combines TRBV7-9 with TRBJ2-7, with D possibly TRBD2 on 6 matching bases. The sequenced sample was naive CD8+ T cells from blood, with Jurkat cell RNA spiked in. The subset was: FACS-sorted CD8+CD4-CCR7+CD45RA+ naive T cells. This TCR derives from a human donor in good health. Some libraries in this study had Jurkat cell RNA spiked in. The CDR3 DNA reads TGTGCCAGCAGCCTCGTACTAGCAGGGGAGCAGTACTTC. This encodes CASSLVLAGEQYF. Variable domain in full (rest from reference TRBV7-9 and TRBJ2-7): DTGVSQNPRHKITKRGQNVTFRCDPISEHNRLYWYRQTLGQGPEFLTYFQNEAQLEKSRLLSDRFSAERPKGSFSTLEIQRTEQGDSAMYLCASSLVLAGEQYFGPGTRLTVT.